Following are 11 T cell receptor beta chains from one sample sequenced in a study of blood T cell repertoires in COVID-19. Produced via immunoSEQ multiplex PCR; TCRdb's table is partial and in-frame only. The table shows some 350,000 clones, with about 90% occurring only once. Sequencing input: peripheral blood. The receptors stem from a woman aged 18 to 35 who had recovered from COVID-19.

V usage is TRBV18 and J usage is TRBJ2-7; D not certain. Germline CDR1 and CDR2: KGHSH and LQKENI. The CDR3 spans 13 residues. V was cut by 3 bases and J by 0 bases, with 6 bases left in between. CDR3 region: CASSPRSSYEQYV. The CDR3, as DNA: TGTGCCAGCTCACCTAGGAGCTCCTACGAGCAGTACGTC.

This clone was found a few times. The V and J genes are TRBV11-2 and TRBJ2-1, with 10 positions matching TRBD1. CDR3 length: 16 residues. CDR1 is SGHAT and CDR2 is FQNNGV in the germline V gene. V gave up 1 base and J gave up 9 bases; unmatched junction bases: 9. CDR3 DNA: TGTGCCAGCAGCTTAGTTCCCTCGACAGGGGGCACTGAGCAGTTCTTC. This gives the protein CASSLVPSTGGTEQFF.

The V gene is TRBV27, the J gene TRBJ2-7, with D maybe TRBD2 (6 bases). Deletions cut 4 bases from V and 3 bases from J, with 10 bases between. The CDR3 has 13 residues. Germline CDR1 MNHEY, CDR2 SMNVEV (reference sequence). The chain's CDR3 is CASSSPGSYEQYV. The CDR3 region has the DNA TGTGCCAGCAGTTCCCCCGGGAGCTACGAGCAGTACGTC.

CDR3: CATSSGQVDIETQYF. The DNA of the CDR3 is TGTGCCACCAGTTCTGGGCAGGTTGACATAGAGACCCAGTACTTC. The chain joins TRBV24-1 to TRBJ2-5; D is ambiguous. Trimming shortened V by 6 bases and J by 4 bases, and 17 bases separated the two germline ends. Germline values: CDR1 KGHDR, CDR2 SFDVKD. There are 15 residues in the CDR3.

The rearrangement joins TRBV7-9 to TRBJ2-3; 10 nucleotides align to TRBD2. Germline V CDR1 and CDR2: SEHNR, FQNEAQ (reference sequence). J gave up 7 bases and V 3 bases, and 4 bases lay outside the gene matches. The CDR3 is 14 residues long. The CDR3 loop reads CASSFERGGYTQYF. In DNA form, the CDR3 reads TGTGCCAGCAGCTTTGAGCGGGGGGGTTATACGCAGTATTTT. The entire variable domain, with the rest obtained from reference TRBV7-9 and TRBJ2-3, is as follows: DTGVSQNPRHKITKRGQNVTFRCDPISEHNRLYWYRQTLGQGPEFLTYFQNEAQLEKSRLLSDRFSAERPKGSFSTLEIQRTEQGDSAMYLCASSFERGGYTQYFGPGTRLTVL.

The chain recombines TRBV5-4 with TRBJ2-2, with 7 bases lining up with TRBD2. CDR3 length: 15 residues. CDR1 SGHNT and CDR2 YYREEE come from the germline V gene (reference sequence). Unmatched junction bases numbered 14, after V lost 10 bases and J lost 5 bases. In nucleotides, the CDR3 is TGTGCCGTCACGGGAGGTCCCCGAACAACCGGGGAGCTGTTTTTT. It yields the protein CAVTGGPRTTGELFF.

The V gene is TRBV18, the J gene TRBJ2-7; 12 nucleotides align to TRBD2. The J call may not be correct, given that the DNA end is closer to TRBJ2-1. There are 15 residues in the CDR3. The germline V gene encodes CDR1 KGHSH and CDR2 LQKENI. The CDR3 DNA sequence: TGTGCCAGCTCGCCGGGACTAGCGGGCGTCAATGAGCAGTTCTTC. Its protein is CASSPGLAGVNEQFF.

The V call is TRBV5-1, the J call TRBJ1-2; D gene unclear. This CDR3 is 15 amino acids long. CDR1 and CDR2 (germline): SGHRS, YFSETQ. V was shortened by 0 bases and J by 2 bases, with 11 bases between the two germline ends. CDR3 loop: CASSLGANQNYGYTF. As DNA, the CDR3 is TGCGCCAGCAGCTTGGGGGCAAATCAAAACTATGGCTACACCTTC.

The rearrangement joins TRBV6-2 or TRBV6-3 to TRBJ1-1; TRBD1 agrees at 8 bases. CDR1 MNHEY and CDR2 SVGEGT come from the germline V gene. Trimming at V came to 5 bases and at J to 3 bases, leaving 5 bases not matched to a gene. The CDR3 runs 14 residues. CDR3 DNA: TGTGCCAGCAGTAGACAGGGGTTCGACACTGAAGCTTTCTTT. Translating it yields CASSRQGFDTEAFF.

The V gene is TRBV4-3, the J gene TRBJ2-7, with 11 bases matching TRBD2. This CDR3 is 18 amino acids long. CDR1 and CDR2 from the germline V gene are LGHNA and YSLEER. The V and J ends lost 0 bases and 3 bases, in that order; junction bases with no gene match: 10. CDR3 in amino acids: CASSQDSGIAGGGYEQYV. The CDR3 region has the DNA TGCGCCAGCAGCCAAGATTCAGGGATAGCGGGAGGGGGCTACGAGCAGTACGTC.

The chain recombines TRBV27 with TRBJ1-2; perhaps TRBD1 as D (5 bases). The V end lost 2 bases, the J end lost 4 bases, and 8 bases lay between the germline ends. Germline values: CDR1 MNHEY, CDR2 SMNVEV (reference sequence). The CDR3 loop spans 13 amino acids. The CDR3 spells CASSLRGSYGYTF. CDR3 in DNA: TGTGCCAGCAGTTTAAGGGGATCCTATGGCTACACCTTC.